The present entry profiles one T cell receptor beta chain with its context. The CDR3 consists of 14 residues. Trimming took 5 bases from V and 8 from J, leaving 15 bases between them. CDR1 is SGHTA, CDR2 FQGNSA, per germline. The data belong to a study of T cell changes during pregnancy in multiple sclerosis. TCRdb's table, derived via immunoSEQ multiplex PCR, lists solely in-frame clones and lacks some. The table lists over 60,000 clones, around 92% of them singletons. The clonotype comes from a female donor in good health, enrolled as a control in a pregnancy study. This material consisted of peripheral blood, taken in the third trimester of pregnancy. The chain is built from TRBV7-2 and TRBJ1-4; possibly TRBD1 for D (6 bases). The CDR3, as DNA: TGTGCCAGCAGCCCTTCAGGGACATCGGAAAAACTGTTTTTT. As protein: CASSPSGTSEKLFF.